These 5 T cell receptor beta chains were all obtained from the same sample, sequenced in a study of cytomegalovirus exposure and HLA in healthy donors. Vbeta (60) and Jbeta (13) primers were used in the PCR. TCRdb keeps only in-frame clones here, not all; method: immunoSEQ multiplex PCR. The table includes 200,000 or so clones, 65% to 90% detected once. The material sequenced was PBMCs. These receptors came from a girl aged 5-17 years in good health and CMV-seronegative.

The chain has TRBV5-6 and TRBJ2-5; TRBD2 matches 9 bases. Trimming cost V 3 bases and J 2 bases; bases outside gene matches: 5. There are 15 residues in the CDR3. Germline CDR1 is SGHDT and CDR2 is YYEEEE. Here the CDR3 reads CASSSLGLAQETQYF. The CDR3 DNA is TGTGCCAGCAGCTCGCTGGGACTAGCTCAAGAGACCCAGTACTTC.

This chain joins TRBV30 and TRBJ2-7; D is possibly TRBD2 (7 bases). CDR3 length: 13 residues. The ends were cut back, 3 bases at V and 8 bases at J, with 17 bases in the middle. CDR1 is GTSNPN, CDR2 SVGIG, per germline (reference sequence). The CDR3 DNA sequence: TGTGCCTGGAGAAAACCGGGGGGCCACAAGCAGTACTTC. Encoded protein: CAWRKPGGHKQYF.

The chain employs TRBV7-2 and TRBJ2-1; 8 nucleotides match TRBD2. The ends lost 10 bases at V and 3 bases at J; junction bases unmatched: 11. This CDR3 region has 15 residues. CDR1 and CDR2 (germline): SGHTA, FQGNSA. The CDR3 spells CATGGVAGLYNEQFF. In nucleotides, the CDR3 is TGTGCCACCGGCGGGGTAGCGGGGCTCTACAATGAGCAGTTCTTC.

The chain employs TRBV5-1 and TRBJ2-1; TRBD2 agrees at 7 bases. This CDR3 contains 16 residues. Germline V gene sequence: CDR1 SGHRS, CDR2 YFSETQ. After removal of 4 bases from V and 4 bases from J, the junction contained 11 bases not matched to a gene. The CDR3 DNA is TGCGCCAGCAGCCGGGACGGGCTAGCGGCATACAATGAGCAGTTCTTC. Its protein is CASSRDGLAAYNEQFF.

V usage is TRBV2 and J usage is TRBJ2-5; D is perhaps TRBD2 (5 bases). Germline V lookup: CDR1 SNHLY, CDR2 FYNNEI. The germline V and J ends were trimmed by 6 bases and 5 bases, with 10 bases remaining between them. The CDR3 has 12 amino acids. The CDR3 is CASSGVEETQYF. In DNA, the CDR3 is TGTGCCAGCAGCGGGGTTGAGGAGACCCAGTACTTC.